The T cell receptor beta chain described here comes from a study of CD8 T cells in Susac syndrome. Broader study findings: The TCR sequencing and HLA analysis in the study involved a relatively small number of individuals, as the study acknowledged.

Turning to this clonotype: Its matching antigen is unknown.

Reverse transcription of about 0.5 to 1 ug RNA was carried out with random hexamers. TCRdb itself ran the immunoSEQ multiplex PCR reads through MiXCR, one entry per CDR3 protein. The sample has some 130,000 distinct CDR3 sequences; approximately 95% are singletons. This TCR came from a human donor with Susac syndrome. Sequenced: CD8+ T cells from PBMCs.

CDR3 protein: CASSKGTIMAYTQYF. The CDR3 nucleotides are TGTGCCAGCAGCAAGGGGACGATCATGGCCTATACGCAGTATTTT. This rearrangement joins TRBV21-1 to TRBJ2-3; TRBD1, the table's D call, lacks a check against the DNA. TRBV21-1 is marked as a pseudogene. There are 15 residues in the CDR3.